This entry features one TCR beta chain sequence. What it binds is not known. The data derive from a study of cytomegalovirus exposure and HLA in healthy donors. Whole-study findings and limits: Across donors, sequencing depth was assumed by presence/absence analyses to be roughly uniform. Later examination showed HLA-associated TCR beta chains had greater clonal expansion than equally common others.

CDR3 length: 15 residues. CDR1 and CDR2 (germline): SNHLY, FYNNEI. Between the trimmed V and J ends, which lost 3 bases and 5 bases, there was a span of 16 bases. The PCR was carried out with 60 Vbeta primers and 13 Jbeta primers. Only in-frame clones appear in the TCRdb table, and some are missing; sequencing was by immunoSEQ multiplex PCR. This sample yields 80,000 to 100,000 clones, of which approximately 83% are seen a single time; roughly 3.8% belongs to the top ten. The sequencing sample was made of PBMCs. The genes are TRBV2 and TRBJ1-2; D perhaps matches TRBD1 (5 bases). The clonotype originates from a female donor in good health and CMV-seropositive. The CDR3 DNA sequence: TGTGCCAGCAGTGAGGGCAGGGAAGGGGTATATGGCTACACCTTC. Translating gives CASSEGREGVYGYTF.